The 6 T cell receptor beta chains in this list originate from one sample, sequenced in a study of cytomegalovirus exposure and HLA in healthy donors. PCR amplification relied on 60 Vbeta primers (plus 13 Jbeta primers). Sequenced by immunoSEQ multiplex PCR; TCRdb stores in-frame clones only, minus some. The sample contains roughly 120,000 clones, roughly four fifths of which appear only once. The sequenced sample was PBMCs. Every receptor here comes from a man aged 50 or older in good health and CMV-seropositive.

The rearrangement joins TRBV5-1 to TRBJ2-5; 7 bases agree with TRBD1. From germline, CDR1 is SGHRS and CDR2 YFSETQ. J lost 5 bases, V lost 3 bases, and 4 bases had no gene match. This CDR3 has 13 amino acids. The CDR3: CASSWGRGETQYF. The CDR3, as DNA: TGCGCCAGCAGCTGGGGCAGGGGGGAGACCCAGTACTTC.

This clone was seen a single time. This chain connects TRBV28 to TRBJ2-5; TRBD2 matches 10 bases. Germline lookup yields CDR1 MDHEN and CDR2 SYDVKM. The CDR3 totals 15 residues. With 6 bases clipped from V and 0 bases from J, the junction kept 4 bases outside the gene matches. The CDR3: CASRYSGRYQETQYF. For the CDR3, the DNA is TGTGCCAGCAGGTATAGCGGGAGGTACCAAGAGACCCAGTACTTC. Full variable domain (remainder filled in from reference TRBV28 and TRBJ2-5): DVKVTQSSRYLVKRTGEKVFLECVQDMDHENMFWYRQDPGLGLRLIYFSYDVKMKEKGDIPEGYSVSREKKERFSLILESASTNQTSMYLCASRYSGRYQETQYFGPGTRLLVL.

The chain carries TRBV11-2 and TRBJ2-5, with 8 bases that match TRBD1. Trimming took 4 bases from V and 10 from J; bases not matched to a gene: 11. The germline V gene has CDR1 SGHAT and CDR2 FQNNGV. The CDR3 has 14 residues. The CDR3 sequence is CASSWDRPPGDQYF. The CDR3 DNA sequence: TGTGCCAGCAGCTGGGACAGGCCCCCGGGGGACCAGTACTTC.

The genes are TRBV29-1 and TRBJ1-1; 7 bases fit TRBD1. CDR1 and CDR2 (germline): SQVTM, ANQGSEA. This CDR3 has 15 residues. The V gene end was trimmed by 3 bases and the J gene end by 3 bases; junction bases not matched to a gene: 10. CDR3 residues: CSVEGTAKDYTEAFF. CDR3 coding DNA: TGCAGCGTTGAGGGGACAGCGAAAGATTACACTGAAGCTTTCTTT.

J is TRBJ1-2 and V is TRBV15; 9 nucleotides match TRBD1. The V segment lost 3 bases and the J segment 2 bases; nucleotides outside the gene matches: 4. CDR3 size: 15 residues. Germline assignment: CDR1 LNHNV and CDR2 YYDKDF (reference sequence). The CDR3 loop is CATSRGTGINYGYTF. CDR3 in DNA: TGTGCCACCAGCAGGGGGACAGGGATCAACTATGGCTACACCTTC.

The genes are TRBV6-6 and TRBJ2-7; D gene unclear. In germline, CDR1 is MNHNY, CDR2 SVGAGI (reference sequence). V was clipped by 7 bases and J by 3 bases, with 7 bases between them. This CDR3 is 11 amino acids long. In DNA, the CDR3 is TGTGCCAGCACCCAGAACTACGAGCAGTACTTC. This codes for CASTQNYEQYF.